One and the same sample provided the 7 T cell receptor beta chains below, sequenced in a study of response to subunit inactivated influenza vaccine. TCRdb reprocessed the RT-PCR reads with MiXCR, giving one entry per CDR3 protein. Among fewer than 550,000 distinct CDR3 sequences, about 25% were seen once, and the ten largest hold over 1.5%. The source material was CD4+ T cells sorted from PBMCs, sampled more than 4 days after vaccination. Receptor source: a man aged 50-59 years who received an inactivated influenza vaccine.

Only a few counts were recorded for this clonotype. This chain connects TRBV11-2 to TRBJ2-2; 15 positions agree with TRBD2. CDR3 size: 18 residues. CDR1 SGHAT and CDR2 FQNNGV come from the germline V gene. The V gene end was trimmed by 7 bases and the J gene end by 4 bases; junction bases not matched to a gene: 10. The CDR3 coding sequence is TGTGCCAGCACCCCTGGACTAGCGGGGGGGCGAGGCACCGGGGAGCTGTTTTTT. Amino acid sequence: CASTPGLAGGRGTGELFF.

This clonotype was seen many times. The J gene is TRBJ2-7, the V gene TRBV20-1; D gene ambiguous. Germline CDR1 reads DFQATT; CDR2 reads SNEGSKA (reference sequence). The CDR3 runs to 14 residues. Trimming took 0 bases from V and 4 from J, leaving 13 bases between them. Here the CDR3 DNA reads TGCAGTGCTAGAGATGTGGCTAGTTCTTACGAGCAGTACTTC. This translates into CSARDVASSYEQYF.

The V gene is TRBV18, the J gene TRBJ1-1; tentatively, D is TRBD1 (6 bases). The CDR3 extends over 14 amino acids. Germline CDR1 and CDR2: KGHSH and LQKENI. Deletions cut 8 bases from V and 0 bases from J, with 13 bases between. CDR3 sequence (DNA): TGTGCCAGCCGTGGACAGCGGTTGAACACTGAAGCTTTCTTT. Translation gives CASRGQRLNTEAFF.

The chain has TRBV20-1 and TRBJ1-2, with D unresolved. The CDR3 loop spans 13 amino acids. V shed 6 bases and J shed 1 base, with 12 bases lying between them. The germline V gene encodes CDR1 DFQATT and CDR2 SNEGSKA (reference sequence). CDR3 region: CSAEPQNNYGYTF. CDR3 in DNA: TGCAGTGCAGAACCACAAAATAACTATGGCTACACCTTC.

The chain employs TRBV29-1 and TRBJ2-6; no reliable D call. Germline lookup yields CDR1 SQVTM and CDR2 ANQGSEA. This CDR3 has 13 amino acids. V lost 4 bases to trimming and J lost 3 bases, with 7 bases between them. The CDR3: CSVGSHGANVLTF. The CDR3 region has the DNA TGCAGCGTTGGCAGCCATGGGGCCAACGTCCTGACTTTC.

In its sample, this clonotype was seen a few times. The rearrangement links TRBV4-2 to TRBJ2-1; tentatively, D is TRBD2 (6 bases). This CDR3 region has 15 residues. V was clipped by 3 bases and J by 3 bases, with 12 bases between them. The germline V gene encodes CDR1 LGHNA and CDR2 YNFKEQ. The CDR3 here is CASSHGLRDYNEQFF. In DNA, the CDR3 is TGTGCCAGCAGCCATGGACTGCGGGACTACAATGAGCAGTTCTTC.

This chain joins TRBV5-4 and TRBJ2-3; maybe TRBD1 (5 bases). Germline lookup yields CDR1 SGHNT and CDR2 YYREEE (reference sequence). V was shortened by 0 bases and J by 3 bases, with 17 bases between the two germline ends. The CDR3 sequence is 17 residues long. The chain's CDR3 is CASSLANFQGGTDTQYF. The CDR3 DNA sequence: TGTGCCAGCAGCTTGGCCAACTTCCAGGGTGGGACAGATACGCAGTATTTT.